These 12 T cell receptor beta chains originate from one sample sequenced in a study of human T cells and chemical hapten exposure. The sample's time point: pre-sensitization, week 0. Treatment defined: therapeutic diphenylcyclopropenone sensitization with weekly scalp DPC. TCRdb independently ran MiXCR on the RACE reads; one entry per CDR3 protein. The sample holds about 260,000 distinct CDR3 sequences, 8.6% seen once. The material sequenced was whole blood, taken in connection with sensitization to the hapten diphenylcyclopropenone (DPC). The receptors here all came from a middle-aged woman with alopecia areata. Some clones in this sample may be carry-over from other donors' samples.

This clonotype was picked up many times. This sequence joins TRBV20-1 and TRBJ2-2; no firm D call. Germline CDR1 is DFQATT and CDR2 is SNEGSKA (reference sequence). V gave up 1 base and J gave up 6 bases, with 12 bases separating them. This CDR3 is built from 14 residues. In nucleotides, the CDR3 is TGCAGTGCTAGAGGAGGCAGGAATCCCGGGGAGCTGTTTTTT. Its protein product is CSARGGRNPGELFF.

This clonotype was detected many times. The chain recombines TRBV29-1 with TRBJ2-1; 12 bases are a match to TRBD2. The CDR3 extends over 13 amino acids. V lost 6 bases, J lost 7 bases, and 4 bases stayed unmatched. Germline V gene lookup returns CDR1 SQVTM and CDR2 ANQGSEA. This CDR3 reads CSVGLAGWNEQFF. CDR3 in DNA: TGCAGCGTGGGACTAGCGGGCTGGAATGAGCAGTTCTTC.

CDR3 DNA: TGTGCCACCGGGGAGTTGGGGCACACAGATACGCAGTATTTT. Its protein product is CATGELGHTDTQYF. The chain recombines TRBV6-2 or TRBV6-3 with TRBJ2-3, with D tentatively TRBD1 or TRBD2 (5 bases each). V lost 10 bases and J lost 2, with 16 bases in between. The CDR3 extends over 14 amino acids. CDR1 is MNHEY, CDR2 SVGEGT, per germline.

The table lists this clonotype with a few counts. The gene calls are TRBV2 and TRBJ2-7, with a tentative D call TRBD2 (5 bases). This CDR3 comprises 12 residues. Germline values: CDR1 SNHLY, CDR2 FYNNEI. Trimming stripped 6 bases from V and 2 bases from J, with 8 bases between. The CDR3 DNA is TGTGCCAGCAGCGAGGGAACCTACGAGCAGTACTTC. Protein sequence: CASSEGTYEQYF.

The V gene is TRBV6-2 or TRBV6-3, the J gene TRBJ2-7; no clear D gene. V was cut by 4 bases and J by 1 base, with 17 bases left in between. Germline CDR1 MNHEY, CDR2 SVGEGT. The CDR3 extends over 16 amino acids. The CDR3 sequence is CASSFFAGLESYEQYF. The CDR3 DNA sequence: TGTGCCAGCAGTTTCTTCGCCGGGCTAGAGTCCTACGAGCAGTACTTC.

This clonotype was counted a few times. The J gene is TRBJ2-6, the V gene TRBV12-3 or TRBV12-4; 12 nucleotides line up with TRBD2. V gave up 3 bases and J gave up 0 bases; unmatched junction bases: 0. This CDR3 is 17 amino acids long. CDR3 coding DNA: TGTGCCAGCAGTTTGACTAGCGGGAGCTCTGGGGCCAACGTCCTGACTTTC. It codes for CASSLTSGSSGANVLTF.

This clonotype has only a few counts. The gene calls are TRBV12-3 or TRBV12-4 and TRBJ2-1; D not resolved. This CDR3 spans 13 amino acids. Between the trimmed V and J ends, which lost 1 base and 4 bases, there was a span of 5 bases. As DNA, the CDR3 is TGTGCCAGCAGTTTAGAAGTTTACAATGAGCAGTTCTTC. As protein: CASSLEVYNEQFF.

This chain uses TRBV27 with TRBJ2-3; D unclear. Germline assignment: CDR1 MNHEY and CDR2 SMNVEV (reference sequence). This CDR3 spans 14 amino acids. V was clipped by 2 bases and J by 4 bases, with 10 bases between them. The CDR3 here is CASSLVPTADTQYF. Here the CDR3 DNA reads TGTGCCAGCAGTTTAGTTCCCACGGCAGATACGCAGTATTTT.

The V and J genes are TRBV5-6 and TRBJ1-1, with 9 bases that match TRBD1. V lost 4 bases to trimming and J lost 0 bases; unmatched junction nucleotides: 4. The CDR3 runs to 15 residues. Looked up from germline, CDR1 is SGHDT and CDR2 is YYEEEE. The CDR3 DNA reads TGTGCCAGCAGCACCCGACAGGGGGTGAACACTGAAGCTTTCTTT. This translates into CASSTRQGVNTEAFF.

In this sample, this clonotype turned up a few times. The chain carries TRBV2 and TRBJ1-2; D call uncertain. Looked up from germline, CDR1 is SNHLY and CDR2 is FYNNEI. This CDR3 has 11 residues. Deletions cut 6 bases from V and 5 bases from J, with 7 bases between. CDR3 nucleotides: TGTGCCAGCAGCGAGGATTATGGCTACACCTTC. Translation gives CASSEDYGYTF.

This clonotype came up a few times. V is TRBV20-1 and J is TRBJ2-3; 7 positions agree with TRBD2. V was clipped by 2 bases and J by 6 bases; unmatched bases: 11. The CDR3 totals 15 residues. Germline V gives CDR1 DFQATT, CDR2 SNEGSKA (reference sequence). The CDR3 DNA reads as TGCAGTGCTAGACGGACTAGTCCGAAATTGGATACGCAGTATTTT. Residues: CSARRTSPKLDTQYF.

There are many counts of this clonotype. The chain joins TRBV7-2 to TRBJ2-5; D gene ambiguous. V was shortened by 5 bases and J by 3 bases, with 16 bases between the two germline ends. Germline loops: CDR1 SGHTA, CDR2 FQGNSA. This CDR3 is built from 15 residues. The CDR3 is CASSPWGPLKETQYF. In DNA, the CDR3 is TGTGCCAGCAGCCCTTGGGGTCCTCTCAAAGAGACCCAGTACTTC.